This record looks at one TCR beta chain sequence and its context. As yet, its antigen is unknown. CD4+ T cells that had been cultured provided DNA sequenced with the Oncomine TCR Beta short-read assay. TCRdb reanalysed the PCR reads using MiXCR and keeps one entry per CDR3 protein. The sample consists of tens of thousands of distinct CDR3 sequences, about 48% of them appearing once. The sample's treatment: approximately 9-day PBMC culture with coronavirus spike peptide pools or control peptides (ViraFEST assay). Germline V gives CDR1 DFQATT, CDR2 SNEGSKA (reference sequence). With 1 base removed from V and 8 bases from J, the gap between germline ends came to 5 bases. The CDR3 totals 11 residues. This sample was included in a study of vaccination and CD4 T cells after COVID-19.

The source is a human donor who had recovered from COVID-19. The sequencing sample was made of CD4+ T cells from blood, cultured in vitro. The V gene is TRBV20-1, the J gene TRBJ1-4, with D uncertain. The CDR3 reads CSARAQEKLFF. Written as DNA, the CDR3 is TGCAGTGCTAGAGCTCAGGAAAAACTGTTTTTT.